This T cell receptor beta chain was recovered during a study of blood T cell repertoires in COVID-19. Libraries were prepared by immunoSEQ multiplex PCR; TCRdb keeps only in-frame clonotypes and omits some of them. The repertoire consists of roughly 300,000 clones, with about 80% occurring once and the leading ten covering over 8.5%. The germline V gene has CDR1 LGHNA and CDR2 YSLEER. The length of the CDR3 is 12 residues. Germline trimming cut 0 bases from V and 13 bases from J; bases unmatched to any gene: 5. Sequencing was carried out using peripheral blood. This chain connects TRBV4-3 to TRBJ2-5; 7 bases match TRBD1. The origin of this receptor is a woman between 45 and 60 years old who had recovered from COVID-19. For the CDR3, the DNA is TGCGCCAGCAGCCAAGATCAGGGACAGCCGTACTTC. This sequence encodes CASSQDQGQPYF.